This T cell receptor (beta chain) was documented in a study of CD8 T cells in ankylosing spondylitis. MiXCR, run by TCRdb on the 5' RACE reads, gives a single entry per CDR3 protein. Of approximately 100,000 distinct CDR3 sequences in the sample, about 8% were seen once. The CDR3 contains 16 residues. The V gene's germline CDR1 is SGHRS and CDR2 YFSETQ. V gave up 0 bases and J gave up 4 bases; unmatched junction bases: 4. Findings and limits, study-wide: CD8+ disease-linked clones were present at relatively low frequencies in blood. In reactive arthritis synovial fluid and blood, some motif variants had been reported before. Made up of several highly homologous variants, a TCR beta motif appeared characteristic of ankylosing spondylitis blood.

This clonotype has ten or more counts. Its antigen is currently unknown. Sequenced material: blood, either unsorted or a sorted T cell fraction (not recorded which). J is TRBJ1-6 and V is TRBV5-1; 7 bases map to TRBD1. This clonotype originated in a male donor with ankylosing spondylitis or in good health (not recorded which). CDR3 nucleotides: TGCGCCAGCAGCTTGGAGGACAGGAGATATAATTCACCCCTCCACTTT. Encoded protein: CASSLEDRRYNSPLHF.